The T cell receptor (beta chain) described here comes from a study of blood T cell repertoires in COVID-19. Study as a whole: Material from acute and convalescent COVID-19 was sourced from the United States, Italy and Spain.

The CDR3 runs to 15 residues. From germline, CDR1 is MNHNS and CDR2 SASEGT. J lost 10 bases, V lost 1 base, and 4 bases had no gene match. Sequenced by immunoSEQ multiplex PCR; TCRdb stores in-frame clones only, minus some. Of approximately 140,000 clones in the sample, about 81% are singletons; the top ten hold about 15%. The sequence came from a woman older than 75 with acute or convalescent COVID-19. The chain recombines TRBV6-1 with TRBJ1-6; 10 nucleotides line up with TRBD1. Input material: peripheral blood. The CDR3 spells CASSEGTGGRSPLHF. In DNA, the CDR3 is TGTGCCAGCAGTGAAGGGACAGGGGGTAGGTCACCCCTCCACTTT.